A selection of T cell receptor beta chains follows, all from one sample in a study of CD8+CD57+ T cells in acquired aplastic anemia. TCRdb analysed the reads with MiXCR anew, one entry per CDR3 protein. The sample has a few hundred thousand distinct CDR3 sequences, about 70% seen once. Material: sorted CD4+, CD8+, or CD8+CD57+ T cells (not recorded which) from PBMCs. These receptors originate from a human donor in good health, serving as a control. Each CDR3 is given with its conserved first and last residue. The D gene is left open where the match is weak. Some rows have no size entry. The others give once, few or many, or a class for an expanded clone.

NA TRBJ1-2 NA TRBV9 TGTGCCAGCAGCGTGGACCAGGCAACCTATGGCTACACCTTC CASSVDQATYGYTF
NA TRBJ1-3 NA TRBV5-1 TGTGCCAGCAGGCGAGGAGAAAATCCCTCTGGAAACACCATATATTTT CASRRGENPSGNTIYF
NA TRBJ2-5 NA TRBV5-4 TGTGCCAGCAGCCTCGGAGCAGGGAAGGAAGAGACCCAGTACTTC CASSLGAGKEETQYF
NA TRBJ1-6 TRBD1 TRBV5-1 TGCGCCAGCAGCCTGCTACAGGGGGCATCTAATTCACCCCTCCACTTT CASSLLQGASNSPLHF
NA TRBJ1-2 NA TRBV6-4 TGTGCCAGCAGTGAACGGGGGGGGGGTGGCTACACCTTC CASSERGGGGYTF
once TRBJ1-1 NA TRBV7-9 TGTGCCAGCAGCTCAACTTTGGGGGGGGGCGACACCTTCTTT CASSSTLGGGDTFF
NA TRBJ2-7 NA TRBV3-2 TGTGCCAGCAGCGTAGATGTCCAGGGGGCCTACGAGCAGTACTTC CASSVDVQGAYEQYF
NA TRBJ1-1 TRBD1 TRBV10-3 TGTGCCATCAGTGAGACATCAGGGGGCACCGTACTAACTGAAGCTTTCTTT CAISETSGGTVLTEAFF
few TRBJ1-1 NA TRBV10-3 TGTGCCACCACCGGGACCGATAAGAACACTGAAGCTTTCTTT CATTGTDKNTEAFF
NA TRBJ1-1 NA TRBV7-8 TGTGCCAGCAGCTCTCCCCCAGGGGTGGCAACTGAAGCTTTCTTT CASSSPPGVATEAFF
NA TRBJ1-6 NA TRBV19 TGTGCCAGTAAGACGAACAGCCTAAATTCACCCCTCCACTTT CASKTNSLNSPLHF
many TRBJ2-1 TRBD1 TRBV24-1 TGTGCCACCAGTGACGCCGGGACAGGGGGATTAAATGAGCAGTTCTTC CATSDAGTGGLNEQFF
NA TRBJ1-5 NA TRBV7-3 TGTGCCAGCAGCCGGGAGGAGACCCAGCATTTT CASSREETQHF
few TRBJ1-1 TRBD1 TRBV6-5 TGTGCCAGCAGGCCCGACAGGGGCCCCACTGAAGCTTTCTTT CASRPDRGPTEAFF
few TRBJ1-1 NA TRBV30 TGTGCCTGGAGGTGGTGGGGGCGGAACACTGAAGCTTTCTTT CAWRWWGRNTEAFF
NA TRBJ2-5 NA TRBV5-1 TGCGCCAGCAGCTCGGGGGGTCAGGGGGCGACCCAGTACTTC CASSSGGQGATQYF
NA TRBJ2-1 TRBD1 TRBV19 TGTGCCAGTAGACCGACAGGGGTAGGTAATGAGCAGTTCTTC CASRPTGVGNEQFF
NA TRBJ1-6 NA TRBV20-1 TGCAGTGCTAGTAATCCAGCTAACTATGATTCACCCCTCCACTTT CSASNPANYDSPLHF
many TRBJ1-5 NA TRBV5-8 TGTGCCAGCAGCTTGGCAGGGGTTCACGGTCAGCCCCAGCATTTT CASSLAGVHGQPQHF
NA TRBJ2-7 NA TRBV5-1 TGCGCCAGCAGCTTGGAACCCCTAGACACCTTC CASSLEPLDTF
once TRBJ1-4 NA TRBV20-1 TGCAGTGCTAGGCTACCGGGACTAGCGGAACTGTTTTTT CSARLPGLAELFF
NA TRBJ2-3 NA TRBV2 TGTGCCAGCAGTGGGGTGGGGGGGGGCCCGGAAGATACGCAGTATTTT CASSGVGGGPEDTQYF
NA TRBJ1-5 NA TRBV10-2 TGCGCCAGCAGTGAGTCCTTACTTAGCGATCAGCCCCAGCATTTT CASSESLLSDQPQHF
NA TRBJ2-5 TRBD2 TRBV14 TGTGCCAGCAGCCGACCGCTAGCGGGTGGAGGAGAGACCCAGTACTTC CASSRPLAGGGETQYF
NA TRBJ1-2 NA TRBV7-3 TGTGCCAGCAGCTCGAGGACGGACACTGGAAACACCTTC CASSSRTDTGNTF
NA TRBJ2-5 NA TRBV7-2 TGTGCCAGCAGCTTTACCGGGAGCGAACACTACGACACCCAGTACTTC CASSFTGSEHYDTQYF
NA TRBJ2-3 NA TRBV5-1 TGTGCTAGCAGTTCACGGGCGTGTATCCCAGATACGCAGTATTTT CASSSRACIPDTQYF
NA TRBJ1-1 NA TRBV4-2 TGTGCCAGCAGCCAACAGGACTTTCGGGCTTTCTTT CASSQQDFRAFF
NA TRBJ2-7 NA TRBV7-2 NA CASSSGTSSTSGRQYF
NA TRBJ1-6 TRBD1 TRBV5-1 TGCGCCAGCAGCTCCGCACAGGGGGAAAGCTCACCCCTCCACTTT CASSSAQGESSPLHF
many TRBJ1-1 NA TRBV24-1 TGTGCCACCAGTGACCCCGGGACGGGAACTGAAGCTTTCTTT CATSDPGTGTEAFF
few TRBJ2-7 TRBD1 TRBV6-6 TGTGCCAGCCGGACCTCACCGGGACAGAAATACGAGCAGTACTTC CASRTSPGQKYEQYF
once TRBJ1-3 NA TRBV7-2 TGTGCCAGCAGCTATCAAGAGACCCAGTACTTCAGGCCAATATATTTT CASSYQETQYFRPIYF
NA TRBJ2-7 TRBD2 TRBV5-4 TGTGCCAGCAGCGGGACGAGCGGGGACTACGAGCAGTACTTC CASSGTSGDYEQYF
NA TRBJ2-3 TRBD1 TRBV20-1 TGCAGTGCAAGGTTGGACAGGGTGGGAGATACGCAGTATTTT CSARLDRVGDTQYF
NA TRBJ1-4 NA TRBV5-1 TGCGCCAGCAGCCCAGCCATGGGGTATGAAAAACTGTTTTTT CASSPAMGYEKLFF
NA TRBJ1-6 NA TRBV7-2 TGTGCCAGCAGCTTTCGCACGGGGCAGGGTACACCCCTCCACTTT CASSFRTGQGTPLHF
NA TRBJ1-1 NA TRBV25-1 TGTGCTAGCATACCGGACAAGAACACTGAAGCTTTCTTT CASIPDKNTEAFF
NA TRBJ1-2 NA TRBV7-2 TGTGCCAGCAGCTTCTCCAGGGGCTCCTACGAGCAGTACACCTTC CASSFSRGSYEQYTF
NA TRBJ1-6 NA TRBV7-3 TGTGCCAGCAGCTCCCAGGCCGGCTCACCCCTCCACTTT CASSSQAGSPLHF
NA TRBJ1-3 NA TRBV7-3 TGTGCCAGCAGCAGGTCGGAATGTGGCAACACATATTTT CASSRSECGNTYF
NA TRBJ2-1 NA TRBV25-1 TGTGCCAGCAGTGCGCCTTACAGGGTTTACAATGAGCAGTTCTTC CASSAPYRVYNEQFF
NA TRBJ1-4 NA TRBV7-3 TGTGCCAGCAGCTCCAACAGCGGCCTAAATGAAAAACTGTTTTTT CASSSNSGLNEKLFF
NA TRBJ2-2 NA TRBV12-3/TRBV12-4 TGTGCCAGCAGTTTAAATACTGGGGGGCTGTTTTTT CASSLNTGGLFF
NA TRBJ2-1 TRBD1 TRBV7-4 TGTGCCAGCAGCTTAGCCGACAGGGCCTTATTC CASSLADRALF
NA TRBJ1-2 TRBD1 TRBV9 TGTGCCAGCAGCGTCCGGACAGGGACGGCCTACGAGCACACCTTC CASSVRTGTAYEHTF
NA TRBJ1-4 NA TRBV2 TGTGCCAGCAGTGAAGGACAGATAGGCGTCCAGGGGGAAAAACTGTTTTTT CASSEGQIGVQGEKLFF
NA TRBJ2-1 TRBD1 TRBV10-3 TGTGCCATCAAGGGTCAGGACAGGGGTAATGAGCAGTTCTTC CAIKGQDRGNEQFF
NA TRBJ2-7 NA TRBV2 TGTGCCAGCTCCGAAGCGCATGGACGGACAGTTAGGCAGTACTTC CASSEAHGRTVRQYF
NA TRBJ2-7 TRBD1 TRBV2 TGTGCCAGCAGCTTAAGGGACAGCAATAACGAGCAGTACTTC CASSLRDSNNEQYF
NA TRBJ2-3 TRBD2 TRBV2 TGTGCCAGCAGGGGGACTAGCGCCACGGGCACAGATACGCAGTATTTT CASRGTSATGTDTQYF
NA TRBJ1-2 NA TRBV19 TGTGCCAGCAGCTTGGGAGCCGCTAACTATGGCTACACCTTC CASSLGAANYGYTF
NA TRBJ2-5 TRBD1 TRBV5-6 TGTGCCAGCACCCGGACCACGGGGACAGCAGTCCGGGAGACCCAGTACTTC CASTRTTGTAVRETQYF